These 24 T cell receptor beta chains came from one sample sequenced in a study of blood T cell repertoires in COVID-19. The data were produced by immunoSEQ multiplex PCR, yet TCRdb's version contains in-frame clones alone and is incomplete. The table lists a few hundred thousand clones, 80% to 90% of them singletons, with roughly 4.3% in the top ten. The sequenced sample consisted of PBMCs or T cells enriched from blood (not recorded which). All receptors come from a woman aged 25-40 years who had recovered from COVID-19.

This rearrangement joins TRBV30 to TRBJ2-1; a possible D gene is TRBD1 (7 bases). V was shortened by 5 bases and J by 9 bases, with 17 bases between the two germline ends. The CDR3 extends over 13 amino acids. Germline values: CDR1 GTSNPN, CDR2 SVGIG (reference sequence). As DNA, the CDR3 is TGTGCCTGGGACTATTACAGGGGAGGTGAGCAGTTCTTC. Amino acids: CAWDYYRGGEQFF.

The chain has TRBV14 and TRBJ2-7; perhaps TRBD1 as D (6 bases). The germline V and J ends were trimmed by 2 bases and 5 bases, with 10 bases remaining between them. This CDR3 is built from 13 residues. CDR1 is SGHDN and CDR2 is FVKESK in the germline V gene. CDR3 nucleotide sequence: TGTGCCAGCAGCCAAACCAGGGACAACGAGCAGTACTTC. It codes for CASSQTRDNEQYF.

The chain employs TRBV30 and TRBJ2-1; 8 bases agree with TRBD2. This CDR3 has 15 amino acids. V shed 3 bases, J shed 0 bases, and the junction held 4 bases outside the gene matches. The germline CDR1 and CDR2 sequences are GTSNPN and SVGIG (reference sequence). The DNA for the CDR3 is TGTGCCTGGAGGGGTAGCGGGGTCTCCTACAATGAGCAGTTCTTC. It specifies CAWRGSGVSYNEQFF.

J is TRBJ1-1 and V is TRBV5-1; weak D call: TRBD1 (5 bases). The CDR3 sequence is 14 residues long. Trimming took 2 bases from V and 0 from J, leaving 8 bases between them. CDR1 and CDR2 from the germline V gene are SGHRS and YFSETQ. In DNA, the CDR3 is TGCGCCAGCAGCTTTAGACAGCTGAACACTGAAGCTTTCTTT. Protein sequence: CASSFRQLNTEAFF.

Remarks on this clone: The CDR3 does not end in the conserved phenylalanine or tryptophan, so this is likely a read error. Because the CDR3's place on the DNA is in doubt, the DNA is left out and the CDR3 is given as listed by TCRdb. The V gene is TRBV6-5, the J gene TRBJ2-3; TRBD1 is the table's D call, not checked against the DNA. Germline V CDR1 and CDR2: MNHEY, SVGAGI. Termini included, the CDR3 measures 14 amino acids. The CDR3 here is CASSTSFPGTGLSI.

V gene TRBV24-1 combines with J gene TRBJ2-3; 15 nucleotides align to TRBD2. The CDR3 sequence is 17 residues long. V gave up 4 bases and J gave up 4 bases; unmatched junction bases: 5. The germline V gene has CDR1 KGHDR and CDR2 SFDVKD. For the CDR3, the DNA is TGTGCCACCAGTGACGGGACTAGCGGGGGGCTGGCAGATACGCAGTATTTT. As protein: CATSDGTSGGLADTQYF.

In this sample, this clone turned up once. The chain links TRBV7-9 to TRBJ2-7; tentative D call: TRBD1 (5 bases). There are 13 residues in the CDR3. In germline, CDR1 is SEHNR, CDR2 FQNEAQ (reference sequence). V gave up 5 bases and J gave up 4 bases, with 12 bases separating them. This chain's CDR3 is CASSPDSRYEQYF. CDR3 sequence (DNA): TGTGCCAGCAGCCCCGACAGTAGGTACGAGCAGTACTTC. Full variable domain (rest looked up from reference TRBV7-9 and TRBJ2-7): DTGVSQNPRHKITKRGQNVTFRCDPISEHNRLYWYRQTLGQGPEFLTYFQNEAQLEKSRLLSDRFSAERPKGSFSTLEIQRTEQGDSAMYLCASSPDSRYEQYFGPGTRLTVT.

The chain recombines TRBV25-1 with TRBJ1-5; 7 bases align to TRBD1. Losses at the gene ends were 2 bases for V and 4 bases for J; bases not matched to a gene: 11. Germline CDR1 MGHDK, CDR2 SYGVNS. The CDR3 has 17 residues. CDR3 DNA: TGTGCCAGCAGTGAACCCCCGATCGACAGGGTGAATCAGCCCCAGCATTTT. This encodes CASSEPPIDRVNQPQHF.

This chain uses TRBV27 with TRBJ2-7; tentatively, D is TRBD2 (6 bases). The CDR3 is 14 residues long. The germline V gene has CDR1 MNHEY and CDR2 SMNVEV (reference sequence). The V and J ends lost 0 bases and 2 bases respectively, with 8 bases between them. For the CDR3, the DNA is TGTGCCAGCAGTTTATCGGCGGGGCCCTACGAGCAGTACTTC. Protein sequence: CASSLSAGPYEQYF.

This rearrangement joins TRBV7-9 to TRBJ2-2; 9 positions match TRBD2. Trimming at V came to 6 bases and at J to 9 bases, leaving 8 bases not matched to a gene. The CDR3 runs to 14 residues. The germline V gene has CDR1 SEHNR and CDR2 FQNEAQ (reference sequence). The CDR3: CASSSNSGSRELFF. Here the CDR3 DNA reads TGTGCCAGCAGTTCGAATAGCGGGAGCAGGGAGCTGTTTTTT.

V is TRBV2 and J is TRBJ2-7; TRBD1 might be the D (5 bases). The CDR3 spans 16 residues. Per germline, CDR1 SNHLY and CDR2 FYNNEI. V was trimmed by 2 bases and J by 3 bases, leaving 17 bases between them. The CDR3 here is CASSEKGAASFYEQYF. The CDR3 nucleotides read TGTGCCAGCAGTGAAAAAGGGGCAGCATCCTTCTACGAGCAGTACTTC.

The rearrangement links TRBV14 to TRBJ1-5; D might be TRBD1 (5 bases). This CDR3 spans 14 amino acids. The germline V gene encodes CDR1 SGHDN and CDR2 FVKESK. Trimming cost V 1 base and J 6 bases, with 10 bases left between them. CDR3 sequence (DNA): TGTGCCAGCAGCCAAGCCGGGGGTAGTCAGCCCCAGCATTTT. Translation: CASSQAGGSQPQHF.

This clone was seen a handful of times. The chain recombines TRBV28 with TRBJ1-2, with D unresolved. Trimming cost V 5 bases and J 3 bases, with 13 bases left between them. From germline, CDR1 is MDHEN and CDR2 SYDVKM. The CDR3 length is 14 residues. CDR3 loop: CASSATSIDYGYTF. In nucleotides, the CDR3 is TGTGCCAGCAGTGCTACGTCGATTGACTATGGCTACACCTTC.

The chain carries TRBV6-1 and TRBJ1-1; D possibly corresponds to TRBD1 (6 bases). CDR1 and CDR2 (germline): MNHNS, SASEGT. This CDR3 region has 17 residues. Trimming removed 3 bases from V and 3 bases from J, with 20 bases in between. The CDR3: CASSEAHGQFKDTEAFF. In nucleotides, the CDR3 is TGTGCCAGCAGTGAGGCTCATGGACAGTTCAAGGACACTGAAGCTTTCTTT.

This clone was seen a single time. The sample contains more than one DNA sequence encoding this CDR3. This chain uses TRBV19 with TRBJ1-2, with D possibly matching TRBD1 (5 bases). The V gene's germline CDR1 is LNHDA and CDR2 SQIVND (reference sequence). The length of the CDR3 is 13 residues. With 0 bases removed from V and 5 bases from J, the gap between germline ends came to 7 bases. The CDR3 protein is CASSIDRVYGYTF. CDR3 bases: TGTGCCAGTAGTATAGACAGGGTTTATGGCTACACCTTC. Looking up the rest from reference TRBV19 and TRBJ1-2 gives the full variable domain: DGGITQSPKYLFRKEGQNVTLSCEQNLNHDAMYWYRQDPGQGLRLIYYSQIVNDFQKGDIAEGYSVSREKKESFPLTVTSAQKNPTAFYLCASSIDRVYGYTFGSGTRLTVV.

The V and J genes are TRBV11-3 and TRBJ2-1; TRBD2 matches at 11 bases. The CDR3 contains 15 residues. The germline V gene encodes CDR1 SGHNT and CDR2 YENEEA. Losses at the gene ends were 0 bases for V and 5 bases for J; bases not matched to a gene: 0. Written as DNA, the CDR3 is TGTGCCAGCAGCTTAGAACTAGCGGGGGACAATGAGCAGTTCTTC. This sequence encodes CASSLELAGDNEQFF.

The table lists this clone with a count of one. This sequence joins TRBV15 and TRBJ1-2, with TRBD1 matching 9 bases. Germline V gene sequence: CDR1 LNHNV, CDR2 YYDKDF (reference sequence). The CDR3 consists of 17 residues. V shed 0 bases, J shed 6 bases, and the junction held 11 bases outside the gene matches. CDR3 in DNA: TGTGCCACCAGCAGAGATCCCGGGACAGGGATATCGGATGGCTACACCTTC. Residues: CATSRDPGTGISDGYTF.

In its sample, this clone was seen once. The chain is built from TRBV18 and TRBJ2-1; 11 bases agree with TRBD2. The CDR3 runs 15 residues. The germline V gene encodes CDR1 KGHSH and CDR2 LQKENI. Trimming took 3 bases from V and 4 from J; bases not matched to a gene: 2. CDR3 nucleotide sequence: TGTGCCAGCTCACCGGGACTAGCGGATTACAATGAGCAGTTCTTC. This encodes CASSPGLADYNEQFF.

CDR3 region: CAIGRGTEAFF. CDR3 sequence (DNA): TGTGCCATCGGGCGGGGCACTGAAGCTTTCTTT. The chain couples TRBV6-5 to TRBJ1-1; no reliable D call. The CDR3 runs to 11 residues. The V and J ends lost 10 bases and 4 bases respectively, with 10 bases between them. The V gene's germline CDR1 is MNHEY and CDR2 SVGAGI.

The genes are TRBV29-1 and TRBJ1-2, with unresolved D. Trimming cost V 5 bases and J 4 bases, with 11 bases left between them. From germline, CDR1 is SQVTM and CDR2 ANQGSEA. The CDR3 spans 12 residues. Here the CDR3 DNA reads TGCAGCGTTCAGGCACCTTCCTATGGCTACACCTTC. Its translation: CSVQAPSYGYTF.

The chain joins TRBV11-2 to TRBJ2-7, with 11 bases lining up with TRBD2. V dropped 4 bases and J dropped 6; count of bases not matched to a gene: 2. This CDR3 contains 13 residues. The germline V gene encodes CDR1 SGHAT and CDR2 FQNNGV. CDR3 nucleotide sequence: TGTGCCAGCAGCTCTGGACTAGCGGGCGAGCAGTACTTC. It translates to CASSSGLAGEQYF.

V usage is TRBV6-2 or TRBV6-3 and J usage is TRBJ1-2, with 9 bases aligning to TRBD1. Germline trimming cut 6 bases from V and 8 bases from J; bases unmatched to any gene: 13. In germline, CDR1 is MNHEY, CDR2 SVGEGT. The CDR3 is made up of 15 amino acids. In DNA form, the CDR3 reads TGTGCCAGCAGCCCCACAGGGGGCAGCTTGCGGGGCTACACCTTC. It specifies CASSPTGGSLRGYTF.

To note about this clone: The same CDR3 can be traced to other DNA sequences in this sample. This chain joins TRBV19 and TRBJ2-1, with 11 bases lining up with TRBD2. V shed 6 bases and J 5 bases; nucleotides not matched to a gene: 9. This CDR3 is built from 16 residues. Germline-derived CDR1 and CDR2 are LNHDA and SQIVND (reference sequence). CDR3 nucleotide sequence: TGTGCCAGTAGGCCCCCGCTAGCGGGAGGACACAATGAGCAGTTCTTC. Protein product: CASRPPLAGGHNEQFF.

The chain has TRBV12-3 or TRBV12-4 and TRBJ2-1; 7 bases fit TRBD2. With 3 bases clipped from V and 6 bases from J, the junction kept 2 bases outside the gene matches. CDR3 length: 13 amino acids. The CDR3 DNA is TGTGCCAGCAGTTTGGGAGGGGCCAATGAGCAGTTCTTC. Amino acid sequence: CASSLGGANEQFF.